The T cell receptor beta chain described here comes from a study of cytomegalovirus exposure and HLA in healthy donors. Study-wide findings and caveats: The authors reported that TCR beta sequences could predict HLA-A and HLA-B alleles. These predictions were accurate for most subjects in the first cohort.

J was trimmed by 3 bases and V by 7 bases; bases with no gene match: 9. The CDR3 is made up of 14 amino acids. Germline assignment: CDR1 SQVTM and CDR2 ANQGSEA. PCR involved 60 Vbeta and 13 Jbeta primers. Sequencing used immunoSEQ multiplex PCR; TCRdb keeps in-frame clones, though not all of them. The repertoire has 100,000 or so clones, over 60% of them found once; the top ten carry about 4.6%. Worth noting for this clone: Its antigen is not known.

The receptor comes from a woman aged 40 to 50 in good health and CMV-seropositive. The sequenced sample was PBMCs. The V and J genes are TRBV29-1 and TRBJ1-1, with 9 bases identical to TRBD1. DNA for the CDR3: TGCAGCGGTATTACAGGGGGCATGGACACTGAAGCTTTCTTT. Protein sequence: CSGITGGMDTEAFF.